The 20 T cell receptor beta chains presented below share a single source sample, sequenced in a study of CD8+CD57+ T cells in acquired aplastic anemia. Patients who underwent sequencing had shown CD8+CD57+ cell expansion by flow cytometry. Genomic DNA, the template, was used for profiling of the TCR beta VDJ and CDR3. MiXCR, applied by TCRdb to the reads, yields one record per CDR3 protein. This sample has approximately 470,000 distinct CDR3 sequences; about a third occur once, and the top ten carry less than 0.85%. Source material: sorted CD4+, CD8+, or CD8+CD57+ T cells (not recorded which) from PBMCs. The receptor source for this set is a human donor with aplastic anemia.

This clonotype was found a few times. The chain joins TRBV2 to TRBJ1-2, with D perhaps TRBD1 (6 bases). This CDR3 has 17 residues. Germline CDR1 is SNHLY and CDR2 is FYNNEI. Trimming stripped 5 bases from V and 3 bases from J, with 22 bases between. The CDR3 DNA follows: TGTGCCAGCAGTCCACTCCGGGACATAGAAGAGGACTATGGCTACACCTTC. Amino acids: CASSPLRDIEEDYGYTF. The complete variable domain, with remaining parts taken from reference TRBV2 and TRBJ1-2, reads EPEVTQTPSHQVTQMGQEVILRCVPISNHLYFYWYRQILGQKVEFLVSFYNNEISEKSEIFDDQFSVERPDGSNFTLKIRSTKLEDSAMYFCASSPLRDIEEDYGYTFGSGTRLTVV.

This clonotype occurred many times. The CDR3 nucleotides read TGCGCCAGCAGTGAGAGAGAGTATGGCTACACCTTC. Translating it yields CASSEREYGYTF. The chain joins TRBV10-2 to TRBJ1-2, with D hard to call. CDR1 is WSHSY and CDR2 is SAAADI in the germline V gene. The V end was cut by 2 bases, the J end by 5 bases, with 6 bases between. The CDR3 spans 12 residues.

This clonotype was detected a few times. The genes are TRBV7-3 and TRBJ2-7, with D uncertain. The CDR3 runs to 12 residues. The V gene's germline CDR1 is SGHTA and CDR2 FQGTGA. V shed 8 bases and J shed 4 bases, with 12 bases lying between them. CDR3 sequence reads: CASSPTQYEQYF. In DNA, the CDR3 is TGTGCCAGCTCACCGACACAATACGAGCAGTACTTC.

As for this clonotype: At one of its ends the junction is not consistent with the germline gene, which may arise from a read error. V and J are TRBV11-2 and TRBJ1-2, with 7 nucleotides matching TRBD1. This CDR3 has 15 amino acids. Germline lookup yields CDR1 SGHAT and CDR2 FQNNGV. The CDR3 DNA sequence: TGTGCCAGCAGCTTGGAGTCAGGGGGAGTCTATGGCTACGCCTTC. Amino acids: CASSLESGGVYGYAF.

Note on this clonotype: A much bigger clone sits one base away, suggesting this may be a read error. V gene TRBV7-2 combines with J gene TRBJ1-2; D gene uncertain. Germline CDR1 and CDR2: SGHTA and FQGNSA. Trimming removed 1 base from V and 7 bases from J, with 7 bases in between. The CDR3 sequence is 12 residues long. CDR3 loop: CASSLDRSGYTF. The CDR3 DNA is TGTGCCAGCAGCTTAGACCGTTCTGGCTACACCTTC.

This chain joins TRBV20-1 and TRBJ1-1, with D possibly matching TRBD1 (6 bases). CDR1 is DFQATT and CDR2 is SNEGSKA in the germline V gene (reference sequence). Trimming took 7 bases from V and 4 from J, leaving 16 bases between them. The CDR3 has 13 residues. The CDR3 loop reads CSVSGQTSTEAFF. The CDR3, as DNA: TGCAGTGTGTCGGGACAAACGAGCACTGAAGCTTTCTTT.

This chain links TRBV29-1 with TRBJ2-7; the match to TRBD1 covers 9 bases. After removal of 3 bases from V and 2 bases from J, the junction contained 5 bases not matched to a gene. There are 14 residues in the CDR3. CDR1 is SQVTM, CDR2 ANQGSEA, per germline. The CDR3 nucleotides are TGCAGCGTTGATTCTGGGACAGGGACCTACGAGCAGTACTTC. This gives the protein CSVDSGTGTYEQYF.

The chain is built from TRBV2 and TRBJ1-5; TRBD1 agrees at 7 bases. CDR3 length: 18 amino acids. V lost 4 bases to trimming and J lost 1 base; unmatched junction nucleotides: 13. Germline V gene sequence: CDR1 SNHLY, CDR2 FYNNEI. The CDR3 spells CASSVDGGGGMSNQPQHF. CDR3 nucleotide sequence: TGTGCCAGCAGTGTTGATGGCGGAGGGGGCATGAGCAATCAGCCCCAGCATTTT.

This clonotype was observed at least ten times. The chain couples TRBV20-1 to TRBJ1-5; tentative D call: TRBD1 (6 bases). The CDR3 totals 16 residues. Germline V gene data show CDR1 as DFQATT and CDR2 as SNEGSKA (reference sequence). Trimming removed 4 bases from V and 0 bases from J, with 16 bases in between. CDR3 residues: CSAMDSTRYSNQPQHF. The DNA for the CDR3 is TGCAGTGCTATGGACAGCACCCGATATAGCAATCAGCCCCAGCATTTT.

Ten or more counts support this clonotype. The CDR3 DNA reads as TGTGCCAGCAGTTTAGAGACAGGGTATAATTCACCCCTCCACTTT. As protein: CASSLETGYNSPLHF. This chain uses TRBV12-3 or TRBV12-4 with TRBJ1-6, with 7 bases lining up with TRBD1. The CDR3 is 15 residues long. The V segment lost 1 base and the J segment 4 bases; nucleotides outside the gene matches: 1.

This clonotype showed up just once. The V and J genes are TRBV30 and TRBJ2-7; D gene ambiguous. Trimming cost V 8 bases and J 3 bases, with 11 bases left between them. Germline loops: CDR1 GTSNPN, CDR2 SVGIG (reference sequence). This CDR3 has 11 amino acids. The CDR3 DNA is TGTGCCGGGAAGGTGGACTACGAGCAGTACTTC. Translated, it gives CAGKVDYEQYF. Variable domain in full (rest from reference TRBV30 and TRBJ2-7): SQTIHQWPATLVQPVGSPLSLECTVEGTSNPNLYWYRQAAGRGLQLLFYSVGIGQISSEVPQNLSASRPQDRQFILSSKKLLLSDSGFYLCAGKVDYEQYFGPGTRLTVT.

Concerning this clonotype: A much larger clone sits a single nucleotide away, making a read error possible. This chain uses TRBV5-1 with TRBJ2-7, with TRBD2 matching over 7 bases. The CDR3 length is 14 residues. The germline V gene encodes CDR1 SGHRS and CDR2 YFSETQ. The CDR3, as DNA: TGCACCAGCAGCTTAGAGGCGGGAGCCTACGAGCAGTACTTC. Residues: CTSSLEAGAYEQYF.

This clonotype occurred a few times. The chain recombines TRBV7-8 with TRBJ2-6; D remains ambiguous. The CDR3 totals 15 residues. V was pared by 3 bases and J by 2 bases, with 8 bases between. Germline V gene lookup returns CDR1 SGHVS and CDR2 FQNEAQ. The chain's CDR3 is CASSFQVTGANVLTF. CDR3 DNA sequence: TGTGCCAGCAGCTTCCAGGTTACTGGGGCCAACGTCCTGACTTTC.

In this sample, this clonotype turned up once. The rearrangement joins TRBV7-9 to TRBJ1-1; unclear D gene. Germline V lookup: CDR1 SEHNR, CDR2 FQNEAQ (reference sequence). CDR3 size: 10 residues. Trimming cost V 5 bases and J 7 bases, with 5 bases left between them. As DNA, the CDR3 is TGTGCCAGCAGCCAAGATGAAGCTTTCTTT. This gives the protein CASSQDEAFF.

This clonotype was seen ten or more times. The CDR3 sequence: CSAREAGVDHNEQFF. The CDR3 DNA follows: TGCAGTGCTAGAGAGGCAGGAGTGGACCACAATGAGCAGTTCTTC. The V and J genes are TRBV20-1 and TRBJ2-1; D is ambiguous. Trimming pared 0 bases from V and 5 bases from J, leaving 14 bases between. The CDR3 runs 15 residues. CDR1 and CDR2 from the germline V gene are DFQATT and SNEGSKA (reference sequence).

On this clonotype: A read error may explain this, as a much larger clone is one base away. Since the CDR3 does not end with the conserved phenylalanine or tryptophan, this likely comes from a read error. V and J are TRBV2 and TRBJ2-1, with TRBD2 matching over 11 bases. V lost 5 bases to trimming and J lost 6 bases; unmatched junction nucleotides: 3. There are 14 residues in the CDR3. Germline V gene data show CDR1 as SNHLY and CDR2 as FYNNEI. The CDR3, as DNA: TGTGCCAGCAGTTTTGGGACTAGCGGCAATGAGCAGTTCTCC. This gives the protein CASSFGTSGNEQFS.

The chain is built from TRBV7-8 and TRBJ2-1; D is uncertain. The germline V gene has CDR1 SGHVS and CDR2 FQNEAQ. V was trimmed by 0 bases and J by 6 bases, leaving 15 bases between them. The CDR3 length is 16 residues. The CDR3 sequence is CASSLAVTIIGNEQFF. DNA of the CDR3: TGTGCCAGCAGCTTAGCGGTCACGATTATCGGCAATGAGCAGTTCTTC.

This clonotype came up many times. The chain has TRBV10-3 and TRBJ2-5; D gene unclear. Germline loops: CDR1 ENHRY, CDR2 SYGVKD. V lost 4 bases, J lost 2 bases, and 11 bases lay in between. The CDR3 contains 14 residues. CDR3 DNA: TGTGCCATCAGTGCTGGCCTCAATCAAGAGACCCAGTACTTC. It is translated as CAISAGLNQETQYF.

This clonotype was counted only a few times. The chain is built from TRBV7-3 and TRBJ1-1; D is perhaps TRBD1 (5 bases). The V and J ends lost 1 base and 4 bases respectively, with 10 bases between them. Germline assignment: CDR1 SGHTA and CDR2 FQGTGA. This CDR3 is 14 amino acids long. The CDR3 region has the DNA TGTGCCAGCAGCTTAAGAGGGGTCGGCACTGAAGCTTTCTTT. Translating gives CASSLRGVGTEAFF.

The V and J genes are TRBV3-1 and TRBJ1-1; D not certain. The germline V gene has CDR1 LGHDT and CDR2 YNNKEL (reference sequence). The CDR3 totals 17 residues. Trimming removed 0 bases at V and 7 bases at J, with 21 bases between. CDR3 residues: CASSQDKASGGQVEAFF. In nucleotides, the CDR3 is TGTGCCAGCAGCCAAGATAAGGCGTCCGGCGGCCAAGTTGAAGCTTTCTTT.